Listed below are T cell receptor beta chains from one sample, sequenced in a study of T cells in Graves' hyperthyroidism and ophthalmopathy. TCRdb re-analysed the multiplex PCR reads in MiXCR, keeping a single row per CDR3 protein. The data hold about 690,000 distinct CDR3 sequences, with roughly a sixth observed a single time. The source material was blood. These receptors were taken from a man aged 50-60 years with Graves' hyperthyroidism. CDR3s include the opening cysteine and the closing phenylalanine or tryptophan. Each record gives: J gene, V gene, D gene, clone size, CDR3 protein, CDR3 DNA. The D gene is left open where the match is weak. A clone size is listed for some rows: how often the clone was seen (once, few, many), or a class if it is expanded.

J: TRBJ2-2
V: TRBV25-1
D: -
size: few
CDR3: CASSDVQGWTGELFF
DNA: TGTGCCAGCAGTGACGTACAGGGTTGGACCGGGGAGCTGTTTTTT

J: TRBJ2-2
V: TRBV10-1
D: TRBD2
size: -
CDR3: CASSGIAGTGELFF
DNA: TGCGCCAGCAGTGGAATAGCGGGAACCGGGGAGCTGTTTTTT

J: TRBJ1-2
V: TRBV18
D: -
size: -
CDR3: CASSPARAFSYGYTF
DNA: TGTGCCAGCTCACCCGCAAGGGCTTTTAGCTATGGCTACACCTTC

J: TRBJ2-3
V: TRBV24-1
D: -
size: few
CDR3: CATSGTAPLQPDTQYF
DNA: TGTGCCACCAGTGGGACAGCCCCTCTCCAGCCAGATACGCAGTATTTT

J: TRBJ1-2
V: TRBV24-1
D: -
size: many
CDR3: CATSDPLGDYGYTF
DNA: TGTGCCACCAGTGATCCACTCGGGGACTATGGCTACACCTTC

J: TRBJ2-3
V: TRBV12-3/TRBV12-4
D: -
size: many
CDR3: CASSLWPQRRTDTQYF
DNA: TGTGCCAGCAGTTTATGGCCGCAGAGGAGGACAGATACGCAGTATTTT

J: TRBJ2-7
V: TRBV7-2
D: TRBD1
size: many
CDR3: CASSPDRDTYEQYF
DNA: TGTGCCAGCAGCCCGGACAGGGACACCTACGAGCAGTACTTC

J: TRBJ2-3
V: TRBV11-2
D: -
size: many
CDR3: CASSLLQQLVSTDTQYF
DNA: TGTGCCAGCAGCTTATTGCAACAGTTAGTTAGCACAGATACGCAGTATTTT

J: TRBJ1-1
V: TRBV30
D: TRBD1
size: many
CDR3: CAWLLYRGLNTEAFF
DNA: TGTGCCTGGCTCCTTTACAGGGGGTTGAACACTGAAGCTTTCTTT

J: TRBJ2-3
V: TRBV28
D: TRBD2
size: many
CDR3: CAHAGLAGTTDTQYF
DNA: TGTGCCCACGCGGGACTAGCGGGAACCACAGATACGCAGTATTTT

J: TRBJ2-5
V: TRBV27
D: -
size: many
CDR3: CASSPEQLGRQTQYF
DNA: TGTGCCAGCAGTCCTGAACAATTAGGAAGACAGACCCAGTACTTC

J: TRBJ1-5
V: TRBV12-3/TRBV12-4
D: TRBD1
size: many
CDR3: CASSRAQGGNQPQHF
DNA: TGTGCCAGCAGTCGGGCCCAGGGGGGCAATCAGCCCCAGCATTTT

J: TRBJ2-1
V: TRBV28
D: TRBD2
size: many
CDR3: CASSHPTSGSNEQFF
DNA: TGTGCCAGCAGCCATCCTACTAGCGGGAGCAATGAGCAGTTCTTC

J: TRBJ2-1
V: TRBV9
D: -
size: -
CDR3: CASSLWGSNEQFF
DNA: TGTGCCAGCAGCTTGTGGGGGAGCAATGAGCAGTTCTTC

J: TRBJ1-3
V: TRBV5-5
D: -
size: -
CDR3: CASSETFLSGNTIYF
DNA: TGTGCCAGCAGCGAGACATTTTTATCCGGAAATACCATATATTTT

J: TRBJ1-1
V: TRBV2
D: TRBD1
size: many
CDR3: CASIKQGTNTEAFF
DNA: TGTGCCAGCATCAAACAGGGGACCAACACTGAAGCTTTCTTT

J: TRBJ2-5
V: TRBV11-2
D: TRBD2
size: -
CDR3: CASSPRLAGLSPYF
DNA: TGTGCCAGCAGCCCGCGACTAGCGGGGTTGTCCCCGTACTTC

J: TRBJ2-1
V: TRBV28
D: -
size: -
CDR3: CASSLNREQFF
DNA: TGTGCCAGCAGTTTAAACCGGGAGCAGTTCTTC

J: TRBJ2-5
V: TRBV5-1
D: -
size: few
CDR3: CASSNPQETQYF
DNA: TGCGCCAGCAGCAATCCCCAAGAGACCCAGTACTTC

J: TRBJ2-7
V: TRBV6-2/TRBV6-3
D: -
size: -
CDR3: CASQEQPLGYEQYF
DNA: TGTGCCAGCCAGGAGCAACCTCTCGGGTACGAGCAGTACTTC

J: TRBJ2-1
V: TRBV5-1
D: TRBD2
size: many
CDR3: CASSLVGAGGYNEQFF
DNA: TGCGCCAGCAGCTTGGTTGGAGCGGGAGGATACAATGAGCAGTTCTTC

J: TRBJ2-4
V: TRBV6-1
D: -
size: few
CDR3: CASSPGQGGDIQYF
DNA: TGTGCCAGCAGTCCCGGACAGGGAGGGGACATTCAGTACTTC

J: TRBJ2-5
V: TRBV7-2
D: -
size: many
CDR3: CASRTAGGTRETQYF
DNA: TGTGCCAGCAGGACCGCCGGGGGAACTCGGGAGACCCAGTACTTC

J: TRBJ2-6
V: TRBV19
D: TRBD1
size: few
CDR3: CASSMTPQGGRVNVLTF
DNA: TGTGCCAGTAGTATGACCCCACAGGGGGGTCGGGTCAACGTCCTGACTTTC

J: TRBJ2-1
V: TRBV11-2
D: TRBD2
size: -
CDR3: CASRSEGGGRAWNEQFF
DNA: TGTGCCAGCCGATCGGAGGGGGGCGGGAGGGCCTGGAATGAGCAGTTCTTC

J: TRBJ2-7
V: TRBV5-1
D: -
size: many
CDR3: CASRSDGAYEQYF
DNA: TGCGCCAGCAGGTCTGACGGCGCCTACGAGCAGTACTTC

J: TRBJ1-5
V: TRBV28
D: TRBD1
size: few
CDR3: CATLQGARANQPQHF
DNA: TGTGCCACCCTTCAGGGGGCTCGGGCCAATCAGCCCCAGCATTTT

J: TRBJ1-5
V: TRBV6-5
D: TRBD1
size: many
CDR3: CASSYYYGTVLNQPQHF
DNA: TGTGCCAGCAGTTACTACTATGGGACAGTACTCAATCAGCCCCAGCATTTT

J: TRBJ2-2
V: TRBV24-1
D: TRBD2
size: -
CDR3: CATSDLRTSGGVNTGELFF
DNA: TGTGCCACCAGTGATTTAAGGACTAGCGGAGGGGTGAACACCGGGGAGCTGTTTTTT

J: TRBJ1-5
V: TRBV19
D: -
size: -
CDR3: CASSIGTSPGQPQHF
DNA: TGTGCCAGTAGTATAGGGACATCGCCCGGCCAGCCCCAGCATTTT

J: TRBJ2-1
V: TRBV7-3
D: TRBD2
size: many
CDR3: CASSLRGGGFDEQFF
DNA: TGTGCCAGCAGCCTGCGGGGCGGGGGGTTCGATGAGCAGTTCTTC

J: TRBJ2-5
V: TRBV12-3/TRBV12-4
D: -
size: many
CDR3: CASSFAGLGETQYF
DNA: TGTGCCAGCAGTTTCGCGGGCCTCGGGGAGACCCAGTACTTC

J: TRBJ1-6
V: TRBV11-2
D: -
size: -
CDR3: CASRAGLSNSPLHF
DNA: TGTGCCAGCAGGGCGGGGTTGAGTAATTCACCCCTCCACTTT

J: TRBJ2-5
V: TRBV6-1
D: TRBD2
size: -
CDR3: CASRSGGGQETQYF
DNA: TGTGCCAGCAGATCGGGGGGAGGCCAAGAGACCCAGTACTTC

J: TRBJ2-7
V: TRBV28
D: -
size: many
CDR3: CASREQASYEQYF
DNA: TGTGCCAGCAGGGAGCAGGCCTCCTACGAGCAGTACTTC

J: TRBJ2-7
V: TRBV19
D: TRBD1
size: many
CDR3: CASSVTGGNLYEQYF
DNA: TGTGCCAGTAGTGTCACAGGGGGTAATCTCTACGAGCAGTACTTC

J: TRBJ2-3
V: TRBV6-1
D: -
size: -
CDR3: CASSPGAAQDTQYF
DNA: TGTGCCAGCAGCCCCGGGGCAGCTCAAGATACGCAGTATTTT

J: TRBJ2-5
V: TRBV5-5
D: TRBD2
size: few
CDR3: CASSWRASGSLEETQYF
DNA: TGTGCCAGCAGCTGGAGGGCTAGCGGGAGTTTGGAAGAGACCCAGTACTTC

J: TRBJ2-3
V: TRBV6-4
D: TRBD2
size: many
CDR3: CASSVSGGADTQYF
DNA: TGTGCCAGCAGTGTATCGGGAGGTGCAGATACGCAGTATTTT

J: TRBJ2-1
V: TRBV7-9
D: TRBD2
size: many
CDR3: CASSPLAEYNEQFF
DNA: TGTGCCAGCAGCCCCCTAGCGGAGTACAATGAGCAGTTCTTC

J: TRBJ2-3
V: TRBV3-1
D: -
size: -
CDR3: CASSQGNRAEDTQYF
DNA: TGTGCCAGCAGCCAAGGGAACAGGGCTGAAGATACGCAGTATTTT

J: TRBJ2-7
V: TRBV6-2/TRBV6-3
D: TRBD2
size: -
CDR3: CASRISGRAYEQYF
DNA: TGTGCCAGCAGGATTAGCGGGAGGGCCTACGAGCAGTACTTC

J: TRBJ2-1
V: TRBV28
D: -
size: -
CDR3: CASSLPRLARGNEQFF
DNA: TGTGCCAGCAGTCTCCCTCGACTAGCTAGGGGGAATGAGCAGTTCTTC

J: TRBJ2-7
V: TRBV5-1
D: -
size: few
CDR3: CASSSRGEYEQYF
DNA: TGCGCCAGCAGCTCTCGAGGGGAATACGAGCAGTACTTC

J: TRBJ2-3
V: TRBV29-1
D: TRBD2
size: many
CDR3: CSVEDRGVSTDTQYF
DNA: TGCAGCGTTGAAGATCGGGGGGTCAGCACAGATACGCAGTATTTT

J: TRBJ1-1
V: TRBV20-1
D: -
size: many
CDR3: CSAREGAQNTEAFF
DNA: TGCAGTGCTAGAGAGGGGGCGCAGAACACTGAAGCTTTCTTT

J: TRBJ1-1
V: TRBV28
D: -
size: many
CDR3: CASVRLNTEAFF
DNA: TGTGCCAGCGTCAGGTTGAACACTGAAGCTTTCTTT

J: TRBJ1-1
V: TRBV28
D: TRBD1
size: few
CDR3: CASSLRDSIEAFF
DNA: TGTGCCAGCAGTTTAAGGGACAGTATTGAAGCTTTCTTT

J: TRBJ2-7
V: TRBV4-1
D: TRBD2
size: -
CDR3: CASSDTSGLTYEQYF
DNA: TGCGCCAGCAGCGACACTAGCGGGCTGACCTACGAGCAGTACTTC

J: TRBJ2-6
V: TRBV11-2
D: -
size: many
CDR3: CASSPKGDPSSGANVLTF
DNA: TGTGCCAGCAGCCCCAAGGGGGATCCGAGCTCTGGGGCCAACGTCCTGACTTTC

J: TRBJ2-2
V: TRBV10-3
D: TRBD2
size: few
CDR3: CAIRRAGTGGTGELFF
DNA: TGTGCCATCAGGAGAGCGGGGACGGGAGGGACCGGGGAGCTGTTTTTT

J: TRBJ1-2
V: TRBV5-1
D: -
size: many
CDR3: CASSSLRGSSGYTF
DNA: TGCGCCAGCAGCTCGCTTCGAGGATCGAGCGGCTACACCTTC

J: TRBJ1-4
V: TRBV2
D: -
size: -
CDR3: CASRPNLGLTNEKLFF
DNA: TGTGCCAGCAGGCCGAATCTGGGCCTAACTAATGAAAAACTGTTTTTT

J: TRBJ2-3
V: TRBV7-2
D: TRBD2
size: -
CDR3: CASSHSSGPTDTQYF
DNA: TGTGCCAGCAGCCACTCTAGCGGACCCACAGATACGCAGTATTTT

J: TRBJ2-7
V: TRBV29-1
D: -
size: many
CDR3: CSVQWGASYEQYF
DNA: TGCAGCGTACAATGGGGGGCGTCCTACGAGCAGTACTTC

J: TRBJ1-2
V: TRBV6-6
D: -
size: many
CDR3: CASSYQGFANYGYTF
DNA: TGTGCCAGCAGTTACCAGGGTTTCGCTAACTATGGCTACACCTTC

J: TRBJ1-1
V: TRBV11-2
D: -
size: -
CDR3: CASSATGQHTEAFF
DNA: TGTGCCAGCAGCGCCACGGGGCAGCACACTGAAGCTTTCTTT

J: TRBJ1-1
V: TRBV9
D: -
size: few
CDR3: CASSVAPKKANTEAFF
DNA: TGTGCCAGCAGCGTAGCCCCTAAGAAGGCGAACACTGAAGCTTTCTTT